One sample yielded the 5 T cell receptor beta chains listed below, sequenced in a study of T cell repertoires in cytomegalovirus infection. TCRdb re-derived calls from the reads in MiXCR, one entry per CDR3 protein. Of 490,000 or so distinct CDR3 sequences in the sample, 11% were seen once. Input material: PBMCs. These receptors all come from a human donor in good health (CMV status not recorded). Some clones in this sample may be carry-over from other donors' samples.

This clonotype was counted ten times or more. V and J are TRBV5-1 and TRBJ2-3, with TRBD1 matching over 10 bases. Looked up from germline, CDR1 is SGHRS and CDR2 is YFSETQ. CDR3 length: 15 residues. Trimming cost V 7 bases and J 5 bases; bases outside gene matches: 10. The CDR3 DNA reads as TGCGCCAGCGCCCGGACAGGGGGAAAGGAAGATACGCAGTATTTT. This gives the protein CASARTGGKEDTQYF.

This clonotype was seen many times. The chain combines TRBV5-6 with TRBJ1-1; D not certain. CDR1 and CDR2 (germline): SGHDT, YYEEEE. CDR3 size: 14 residues. V dropped 2 bases and J dropped 0 bases, with 8 bases sitting between them. The CDR3 sequence: CASSFWAVNTEAFF. The CDR3 nucleotides read TGTGCCAGCAGCTTTTGGGCCGTGAACACTGAAGCTTTCTTT.

This clonotype was seen at least ten times. The chain carries TRBV4-1 and TRBJ2-3; D not resolved. Germline-derived CDR1 and CDR2 are MGHRA and YSYEKL. Trimming cost V 3 bases and J 6 bases, with 7 bases left between them. CDR3 size: 12 residues. The CDR3 coding sequence is TGCGCCAGCAGCCACCCTCGGGATACGCAGTATTTT. Translating gives CASSHPRDTQYF.

The chain employs TRBV6-1 and TRBJ2-2; D unresolved. The V gene's germline CDR1 is MNHNS and CDR2 SASEGT. The CDR3 is 13 amino acids. Deletions cut 6 bases from V and 5 bases from J, with 10 bases between. CDR3 in amino acids: CASSRLGTGELFF. As DNA, the CDR3 is TGTGCCAGCAGCCGGTTGGGAACCGGGGAGCTGTTTTTT.

This clonotype was counted ten times or more. Compared with germline, one end of the junction differs, possibly owing to a read error. The chain has TRBV7-7 and TRBJ2-1; possibly TRBD2 for D (6 bases). CDR1 is SSHAT and CDR2 is FNYEAQ in the germline V gene (reference sequence). The CDR3 is 14 amino acids. CDR3 loop: CASSLGRDYNEQFF. The CDR3 DNA is TGTGCTAGCAGCTTAGGGCGGGATTACAATGAGCAGTTCTTC.